This note documents a single T cell receptor beta chain sequence. As originally analysed: Estimation of nucleated cell counts was performed using reference gene primer amplification. Measured with immunoSEQ multiplex PCR; TCRdb has only the in-frame clones, and not every one. The V and J calls and the clone size are those of that table, but D and trimming were determined from the DNA. The sample carries some 300,000 clones, 88% recorded once. This sample is drawn from a study of blood T cell repertoires in COVID-19. Study overall: In each case, the material was cDNA or gDNA derived from T cells, B-cell-depleted T cells, or PBMCs.

The sequencing input was peripheral blood. This receptor was identified in a woman in her twenties or thirties who had recovered from COVID-19.

In DNA form, the CDR3 reads TGTGCCAGCAGCCACTACGAGCAGTACTTC. Translating gives CASSHYEQYF. The J gene is TRBJ2-7, the V gene TRBV11-2, with D uncertain. The CDR3 contains 10 residues. The V end lost 5 bases, the J end lost 3 bases, and 2 bases lay between the germline ends. Germline-derived CDR1 and CDR2 are SGHAT and FQNNGV. The variable domain in full, with the rest retrieved from reference TRBV11-2 and TRBJ2-7, is EAGVAQSPRYKIIEKRQSVAFWCNPISGHATLYWYQQILGQGPKLLIQFQNNGVVDDSQLPKDRFSAERLKGVDSTLKIQPAKLEDSAVYLCASSHYEQYFGPGTRLTVT.